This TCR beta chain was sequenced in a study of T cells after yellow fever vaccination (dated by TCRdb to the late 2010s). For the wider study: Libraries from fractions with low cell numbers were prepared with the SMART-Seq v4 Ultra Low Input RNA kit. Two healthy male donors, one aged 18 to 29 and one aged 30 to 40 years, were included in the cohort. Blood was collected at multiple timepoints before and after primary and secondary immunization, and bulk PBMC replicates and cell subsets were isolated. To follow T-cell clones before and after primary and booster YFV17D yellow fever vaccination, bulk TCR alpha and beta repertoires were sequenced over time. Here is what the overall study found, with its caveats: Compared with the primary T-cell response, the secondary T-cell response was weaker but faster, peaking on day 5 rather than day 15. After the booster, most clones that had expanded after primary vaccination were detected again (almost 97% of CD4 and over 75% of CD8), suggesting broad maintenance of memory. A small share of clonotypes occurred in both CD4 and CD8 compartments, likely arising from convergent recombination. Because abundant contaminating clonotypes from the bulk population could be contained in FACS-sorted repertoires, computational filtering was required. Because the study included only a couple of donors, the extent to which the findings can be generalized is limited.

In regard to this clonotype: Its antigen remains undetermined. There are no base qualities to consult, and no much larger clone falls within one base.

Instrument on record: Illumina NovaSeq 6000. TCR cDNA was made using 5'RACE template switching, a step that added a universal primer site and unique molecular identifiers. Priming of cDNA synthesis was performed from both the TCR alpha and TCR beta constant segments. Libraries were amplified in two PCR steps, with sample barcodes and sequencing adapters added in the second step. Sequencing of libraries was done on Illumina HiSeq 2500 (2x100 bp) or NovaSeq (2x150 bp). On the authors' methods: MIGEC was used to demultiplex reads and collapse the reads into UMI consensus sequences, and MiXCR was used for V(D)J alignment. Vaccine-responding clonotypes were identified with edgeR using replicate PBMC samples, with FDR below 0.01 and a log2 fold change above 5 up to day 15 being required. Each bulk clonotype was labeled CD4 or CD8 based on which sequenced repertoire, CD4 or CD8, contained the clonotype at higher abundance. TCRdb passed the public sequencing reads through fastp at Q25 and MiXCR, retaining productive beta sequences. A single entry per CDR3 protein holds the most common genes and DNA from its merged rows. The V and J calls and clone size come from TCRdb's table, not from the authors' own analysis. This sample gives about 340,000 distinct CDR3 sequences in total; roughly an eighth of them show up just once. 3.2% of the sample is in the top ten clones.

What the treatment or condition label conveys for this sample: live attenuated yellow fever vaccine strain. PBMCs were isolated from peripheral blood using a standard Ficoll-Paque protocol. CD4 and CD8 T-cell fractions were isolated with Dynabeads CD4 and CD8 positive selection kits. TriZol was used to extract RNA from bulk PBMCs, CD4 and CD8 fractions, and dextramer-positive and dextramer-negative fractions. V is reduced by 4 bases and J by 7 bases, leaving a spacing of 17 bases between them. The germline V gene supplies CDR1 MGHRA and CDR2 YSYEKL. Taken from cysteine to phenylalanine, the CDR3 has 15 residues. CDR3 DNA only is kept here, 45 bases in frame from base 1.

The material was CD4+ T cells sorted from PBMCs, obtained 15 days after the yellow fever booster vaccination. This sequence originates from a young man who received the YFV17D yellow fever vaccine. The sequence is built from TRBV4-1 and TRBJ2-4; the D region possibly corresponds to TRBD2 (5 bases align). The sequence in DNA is TGCGCCAGCAGCCCCCTCGCGGGCCCCATCAACATTCAGTACTTC. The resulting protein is CASSPLAGPINIQYF.